Below, 21 T cell receptor beta chains from the same sample are listed, as sequenced in a study of cytomegalovirus exposure and HLA in healthy donors. The primer mix had 60 Vbeta and 13 Jbeta primers. Assay used: immunoSEQ multiplex PCR; TCRdb lists only in-frame clones, some missing. The data contain about 120,000 clones, about four fifths of them singletons. The sample taken for sequencing was PBMCs. These receptors were taken from a man aged 25-45 years in good health and CMV-seropositive.

The J gene is TRBJ2-1, the V gene TRBV6-5; 9 nucleotides align to TRBD1. CDR1 is MNHEY, CDR2 SVGAGI, per germline. J gave up 7 bases and V 5 bases, and 9 bases lay outside the gene matches. This CDR3 is 15 amino acids long. This CDR3 reads CASSTHRGRINEQFF. The CDR3 DNA is TGTGCCAGCAGTACCCACAGGGGGCGGATAAATGAGCAGTTCTTC.

The chain uses TRBV7-8 and TRBJ2-1, with a possible D match to TRBD2 (6 bases). Germline lookup yields CDR1 SGHVS and CDR2 FQNEAQ. CDR3 length equals 14 residues. Trimming stripped 6 bases from V and 0 bases from J, with 9 bases between. The chain's CDR3 is CASRDYSSYNEQFF. In nucleotides, the CDR3 is TGTGCCAGCAGGGACTATAGCTCCTACAATGAGCAGTTCTTC.

Points on this clone: An end of the junction differs from the germline gene, which may be a read error. The genes are TRBV4-2 and TRBJ2-1; 9 bases are shared with TRBD2. The CDR3 length is 16 residues. Germline-derived CDR1 and CDR2 are LGHNA and YNFKEQ. Here the CDR3 reads CASSQDLGASGILRIF. CDR3 coding DNA: TGTGCCAGCAGCCAAGATCTCGGGGCTAGCGGGATTCTTCGAATCTTC.

This chain uses TRBV7-3 with TRBJ1-1, with a weak D call TRBD1 (5 bases). V was pared by 5 bases and J by 0 bases, with 7 bases between. This CDR3 region has 13 residues. Germline V gene lookup returns CDR1 SGHTA and CDR2 FQGTGA. The CDR3 DNA is TGTGCCAGCAGCCTACAGGTGAACACTGAAGCTTTCTTT. Translating gives CASSLQVNTEAFF.

Only one count was recorded for this clone. This chain uses TRBV19 with TRBJ1-5; D call uncertain. CDR1 and CDR2 from the germline V gene are LNHDA and SQIVND (reference sequence). Trimming shortened V by 7 bases and J by 7 bases, and 11 bases separated the two germline ends. This CDR3 spans 12 amino acids. CDR3 sequence: CASTSARQPQHF. The CDR3 DNA follows: TGTGCCAGTACATCGGCGAGGCAGCCCCAGCATTTT.

V and J are TRBV9 and TRBJ2-2, with 10 bases that match TRBD1. The CDR3 is 15 amino acids. V shed 2 bases and J 3 bases; nucleotides not matched to a gene: 1. Germline-derived CDR1 and CDR2 are SGDLS and YYNGEE. CDR3 loop: CASSVGTGDTGELFF. In DNA, the CDR3 is TGTGCCAGCAGCGTCGGGACAGGGGACACCGGGGAGCTGTTTTTT.

This clone was found once. This chain links TRBV25-1 with TRBJ1-4; a possible D gene is TRBD1 (6 bases). V was cut by 3 bases and J by 8 bases, with 16 bases left in between. Germline V CDR1 and CDR2: MGHDK, SYGVNS. There are 15 residues in the CDR3. CDR3 sequence: CASSEAGQRREKLFF. In DNA form, the CDR3 reads TGTGCCAGCAGTGAGGCTGGACAGAGGAGGGAAAAACTGTTTTTT. Full variable domain (remainder filled in from reference TRBV25-1 and TRBJ1-4): EADIYQTPRYLVIGTGKKITLECSQTMGHDKMYWYQQDPGMELHLIHYSYGVNSTEKGDLSSESTVSRIRTEHFPLTLESARPSHTSQYLCASSEAGQRREKLFFGSGTQLSVL.

This clone has just a few counts. The chain links TRBV5-1 to TRBJ2-3, with TRBD1 matching over 8 bases. V lost 7 bases to trimming and J lost 2 bases; unmatched junction nucleotides: 6. Germline loops: CDR1 SGHRS, CDR2 YFSETQ. The CDR3 runs 14 residues. The CDR3 loop is CASSGTGNTDTQYF. The CDR3, as DNA: TGCGCCAGCTCCGGGACAGGAAACACAGATACGCAGTATTTT. Complete variable domain (other parts from reference TRBV5-1 and TRBJ2-3): KAGVTQTPRYLIKTRGQQVTLSCSPISGHRSVSWYQQTPGQGLQFLFEYFSETQRNKGNFPGRFSGRQFSNSRSEMNVSTLELGDSALYLCASSGTGNTDTQYFGPGTRLTVL.

The chain has TRBV27 and TRBJ1-2; D unclear. CDR3 length: 13 residues. Between the trimmed V and J ends, which lost 5 bases and 4 bases, there was a span of 11 bases. In germline, CDR1 is MNHEY, CDR2 SMNVEV (reference sequence). DNA for the CDR3: TGTGCCAGCAGTCACCCAACATTCTATGGCTACACCTTC. It specifies CASSHPTFYGYTF.

CDR3 nucleotides: TGTGCCAGCAGCTACCGGGACAGCAGAGTCTACGAGCAGTACTTC. It codes for CASSYRDSRVYEQYF. The gene calls are TRBV5-6 and TRBJ2-5, with 7 bases that match TRBD1. TRBJ2-7 matches the DNA end more closely, so the J call is doubtful. This CDR3 comprises 15 residues. Looked up from germline, CDR1 is SGHDT and CDR2 is YYEEEE.

The chain has TRBV14 and TRBJ1-1; 7 bases are shared with TRBD1. The CDR3 has 13 amino acids. V was clipped by 4 bases and J by 6 bases; unmatched bases: 5. Germline assignment: CDR1 SGHDN and CDR2 FVKESK. CDR3: CASSPVQGSEAFF. The CDR3, as DNA: TGTGCCAGCAGCCCAGTACAGGGGTCTGAAGCTTTCTTT.

The chain carries TRBV5-4 and TRBJ2-5; 7 bases are shared with TRBD1. The CDR3 has 13 amino acids. The V and J ends lost 3 bases and 2 bases, in that order; junction bases with no gene match: 1. The germline V gene encodes CDR1 SGHNT and CDR2 YYREEE (reference sequence). CDR3 in DNA: TGTGCCAGCAGCTCGACAGGGCAAGAGACCCAGTACTTC. Its protein product is CASSSTGQETQYF.

The V and J genes are TRBV13 and TRBJ2-2, with 9 bases lining up with TRBD1. The CDR3 has 14 residues. V shed 3 bases and J 4 bases; nucleotides not matched to a gene: 0. Per germline, CDR1 PRHDT and CDR2 FYEKMQ (reference sequence). The CDR3, as DNA: TGTGCCAGCAGCTTGGGACAGGGCACCGGGGAGCTGTTTTTT. This codes for CASSLGQGTGELFF.

The chain recombines TRBV7-2 with TRBJ2-7; no clear D gene. The CDR3 has 14 amino acids. Per germline, CDR1 SGHTA and CDR2 FQGNSA. The V gene lost 5 bases and the J gene lost 3 bases, with 14 bases spanning the gap. CDR3 DNA sequence: TGTGCCAGCAGCCCCAGTCGCTCGCTCTACGAGCAGTACTTC. Encoded protein: CASSPSRSLYEQYF.

The rearrangement uses TRBV19 and TRBJ2-3; TRBD2 matches at 10 bases. The length of the CDR3 is 15 residues. In germline, CDR1 is LNHDA, CDR2 SQIVND (reference sequence). V shed 3 bases, J shed 2 bases, and the junction held 2 bases outside the gene matches. The CDR3 sequence: CASSMTSGYTDTQYF. DNA for the CDR3: TGTGCCAGTAGTATGACTAGCGGGTACACAGATACGCAGTATTTT.

V is TRBV4-3 and J is TRBJ2-5; D remains unclear. Gene TRBJ2-7 matches the end of the DNA better, so the J call may be wrong. From germline, CDR1 is LGHNA and CDR2 YSLEER. This CDR3 comprises 14 residues. The chain's CDR3 is CASSQGFPPYEQYF. The CDR3 DNA reads TGCGCCAGCAGCCAAGGTTTCCCCCCCTACGAGCAGTACTTC.

This chain joins TRBV19 and TRBJ1-6; 9 positions match TRBD1. The CDR3 covers 15 residues. The V segment lost 7 bases and the J segment 12 bases; nucleotides outside the gene matches: 13. CDR1 and CDR2 from the germline V gene are LNHDA and SQIVND (reference sequence). The CDR3 DNA is TGTGCCAGTACCCGAACCGGGACAGGGAAAGTACCCCTCCACTTT. It is translated as CASTRTGTGKVPLHF.

This clone was observed once. The chain combines TRBV4-3 with TRBJ1-4; TRBD1 agrees at 8 bases. The CDR3 extends over 17 amino acids. V lost 0 bases and J lost 2; bases outside the gene matches: 5. The germline V gene has CDR1 LGHNA and CDR2 YSLEER. The DNA of the CDR3 is TGCGCCAGCAGCCAAGAACAGGGGGAGGTCACTAATGAAAAACTGTTTTTT. Translating it yields CASSQEQGEVTNEKLFF.

V usage is TRBV5-4 and J usage is TRBJ2-7, with 7 nucleotides matching TRBD2. The CDR3 has 15 residues. Germline CDR1 reads SGHNT; CDR2 reads YYREEE (reference sequence). The J segment lost 4 bases and the V segment lost 4 bases, leaving 11 bases of the junction unmatched. The CDR3 spells CASSPGTTRNYEQYF. The CDR3 coding sequence is TGTGCCAGCAGCCCTGGGACTACGAGGAATTACGAGCAGTACTTC.

This rearrangement joins TRBV25-1 to TRBJ2-4, with D maybe TRBD1 (8 bases). The CDR3 has 14 amino acids. The ends were cut back, 6 bases at V and 6 bases at J, with 15 bases in the middle. CDR1 and CDR2 from the germline V gene are MGHDK and SYGVNS. The CDR3, as DNA: TGTGCCAGCAGAGACAACAGGGGGGGAAACATTCAGTACTTC. Its protein is CASRDNRGGNIQYF.

This chain uses TRBV30 with TRBJ1-2; possible D gene TRBD1, 5 bases. Germline V CDR1 and CDR2: GTSNPN, SVGIG (reference sequence). With 0 bases removed from V and 6 bases from J, the gap between germline ends came to 11 bases. The CDR3 extends over 13 amino acids. In DNA, the CDR3 is TGTGCCTGGAGTGTAGCCTCGGGGGATGGCTACACCTTC. It codes for CAWSVASGDGYTF.